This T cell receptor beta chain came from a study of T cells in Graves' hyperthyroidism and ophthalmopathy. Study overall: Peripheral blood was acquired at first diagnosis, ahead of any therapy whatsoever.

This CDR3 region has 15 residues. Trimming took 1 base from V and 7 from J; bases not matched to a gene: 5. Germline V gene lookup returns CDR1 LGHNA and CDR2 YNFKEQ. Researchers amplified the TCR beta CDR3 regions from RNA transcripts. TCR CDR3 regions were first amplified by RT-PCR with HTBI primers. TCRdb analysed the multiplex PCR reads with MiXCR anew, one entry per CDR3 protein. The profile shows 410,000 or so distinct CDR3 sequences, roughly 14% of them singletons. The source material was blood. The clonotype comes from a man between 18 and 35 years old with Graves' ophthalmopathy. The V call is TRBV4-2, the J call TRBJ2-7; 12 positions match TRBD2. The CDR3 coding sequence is TGTGCCAGCAGCCAAGCGACTAGCGGGAGTAGTGAGCAGTACTTC. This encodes CASSQATSGSSEQYF.